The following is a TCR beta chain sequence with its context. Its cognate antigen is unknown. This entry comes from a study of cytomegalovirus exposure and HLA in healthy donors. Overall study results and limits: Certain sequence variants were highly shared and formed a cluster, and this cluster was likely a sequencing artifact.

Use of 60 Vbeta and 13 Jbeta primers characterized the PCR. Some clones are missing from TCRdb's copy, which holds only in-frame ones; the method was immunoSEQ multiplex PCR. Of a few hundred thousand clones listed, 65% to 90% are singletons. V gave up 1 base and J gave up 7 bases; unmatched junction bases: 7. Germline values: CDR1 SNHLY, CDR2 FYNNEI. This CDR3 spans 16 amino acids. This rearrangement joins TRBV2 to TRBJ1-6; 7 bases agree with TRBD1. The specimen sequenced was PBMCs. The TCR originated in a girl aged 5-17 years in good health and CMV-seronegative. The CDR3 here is CASSEEGWDRNSPLHF. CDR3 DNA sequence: TGTGCCAGCAGTGAAGAGGGGTGGGACAGAAATTCACCCCTCCACTTT.